Listed here are 29 T cell receptor beta chains from one sample, sequenced in a study of spatial heterogeneity in lung cancer. Whole-study results and caveats: Counts of expanded alpha and beta TCRs within tumors tracked the tumor nonsynonymous mutation count.

Time point in this sample: sample taken at primary tumor resection. Their antigens remain unidentified. TCRdb re-called the 5' RACE reads with MiXCR, one entry per CDR3 protein. The sample shows approximately 3,400 distinct CDR3 sequences, about 8.7% of them seen only once. Sequencing was performed on lung tumor tissue, taken at surgery. The source of these receptors is a male donor with early-stage non-small cell lung cancer.

Judged by abundance, this clonotype is medium-sized (0.01 to 0.1%). The chain is built from TRBV5-4 and TRBJ1-1; D gene ambiguous. CDR3 size: 14 residues. The V gene's germline CDR1 is SGHNT and CDR2 YYREEE (reference sequence). The germline V and J ends were trimmed by 2 bases and 4 bases, with 12 bases remaining between them. The chain's CDR3 is CASSLAVEGTEAFF. The CDR3 DNA reads as TGTGCCAGCAGCTTAGCTGTTGAGGGCACTGAAGCTTTCTTT.

This clonotype qualifies as medium-sized. V and J are TRBV5-8 and TRBJ1-5; 8 bases align to TRBD1. This CDR3 is 16 amino acids long. J was trimmed by 2 bases and V by 1 base; bases with no gene match: 5. Germline-derived CDR1 and CDR2 are SGHTS and YDEGEE. The CDR3 is CASSLFQGAGNQPQHF. In DNA, the CDR3 is TGTGCCAGCAGCTTGTTTCAGGGGGCAGGCAATCAGCCCCAGCATTTT.

This clonotype is labeled as medium-sized (0.01 to 0.1%). The chain recombines TRBV5-1 with TRBJ2-3, with 11 bases that match TRBD1. The germline V gene encodes CDR1 SGHRS and CDR2 YFSETQ. Germline trimming cut 4 bases from V and 4 bases from J; bases unmatched to any gene: 8. This CDR3 region has 16 residues. The CDR3 here is CASSERTGGYSDTQYF. Written as DNA, the CDR3 is TGCGCCAGCAGCGAAAGGACAGGGGGCTATTCAGATACGCAGTATTTT.

The sample holds a few counts of this clonotype. The J gene is TRBJ1-4, the V gene TRBV3-1; D unclear. Germline CDR1 LGHDT, CDR2 YNNKEL (reference sequence). This CDR3 is built from 15 residues. Trimming took off 4 bases at V and 0 bases at J, with 9 bases between the two ends. CDR3 bases: TGTGCCAGCAGCCCCTTGGGGACAACTAATGAAAAACTGTTTTTT. As protein: CASSPLGTTNEKLFF. Variable domain in full (rest from reference TRBV3-1 and TRBJ1-4): DTAVSQTPKYLVTQMGNDKSIKCEQNLGHDTMYWYKQDSKKFLKIMFSYNNKELIINETVPNRFSPKSPDKAHLNLHINSLELGDSAVYFCASSPLGTTNEKLFFGSGTQLSVL.

This clonotype is termed medium-sized. The gene calls are TRBV2 and TRBJ1-5; TRBD1 aligns across 12 bases. Germline CDR1 and CDR2: SNHLY and FYNNEI. This CDR3 has 15 residues. V was clipped by 6 bases and J by 5 bases; unmatched bases: 5. The CDR3 sequence: CASRDGTGGYQPQHF. CDR3 DNA: TGTGCCAGCAGGGACGGGACAGGGGGCTATCAGCCCCAGCATTTT.

By sample share, this clonotype is medium-sized (0.01 to 0.1%). The J gene is TRBJ1-5, the V gene TRBV5-4, with 7 positions matching TRBD1. The CDR3 has 16 amino acids. Germline values: CDR1 SGHNT, CDR2 YYREEE (reference sequence). Losses at the gene ends were 4 bases for V and 5 bases for J; bases not matched to a gene: 12. The CDR3 coding sequence is TGTGCCAGCAGCGCGTTCCCAACAGGGGACTATCAGCCCCAGCATTTT. Translating gives CASSAFPTGDYQPQHF.

Relative to its sample, this clonotype is medium-sized. The chain joins TRBV5-1 to TRBJ2-5; D ambiguous. V lost 0 bases, J lost 5 bases, and 17 bases lay in between. The CDR3 covers 16 residues. Germline V gene lookup returns CDR1 SGHRS and CDR2 YFSETQ. The DNA for the CDR3 is TGCGCCAGCAGCTTGGGCGATAGCTCCCTGGGGGAGACCCAGTACTTC. Its translation: CASSLGDSSLGETQYF.

The sample holds many counts of this clonotype. The chain has TRBV20-1 and TRBJ2-3; 14 bases are a match to TRBD2. In germline, CDR1 is DFQATT, CDR2 SNEGSKA (reference sequence). The length of the CDR3 is 17 residues. The J segment lost 1 base and the V segment lost 1 base, leaving 4 bases of the junction unmatched. This chain's CDR3 is CSARAPGLAGGTDTQYF. Written as DNA, the CDR3 is TGCAGTGCTAGAGCTCCGGGACTAGCGGGAGGCACAGATACGCAGTATTTT.

This clonotype came up once. One junction end does not reproduce the germline sequence, and a read error may be involved. This chain joins TRBV19 and TRBJ2-5; TRBD1 might be the D (5 bases). Germline CDR1 reads LNHDA; CDR2 reads SQIVND (reference sequence). The CDR3 totals 14 residues. The CDR3 reads CTSRIGEGQETQYF. CDR3 sequence (DNA): TGTACCAGTCGGATAGGGGAAGGGCAAGAGACCCAGTACTTC.

By proportion, this clonotype is medium-sized. The J gene is TRBJ1-3, the V gene TRBV7-2, with no clear D. Trimming took 0 bases from V and 6 from J, leaving 6 bases between them. The CDR3 runs to 13 residues. CDR1 SGHTA and CDR2 FQGNSA come from the germline V gene. The CDR3 spells CASSLARKNTIYF. The CDR3 bases are TGTGCCAGCAGCTTAGCGCGGAAAAACACCATATATTTT. Based on the CDR3 plus reference TRBV7-2 and TRBJ1-3, the full variable domain is GAGVSQSPSNKVTEKGKDVELRCDPISGHTALYWYRQSLGQGLEFLIYFQGNSAPDKSGLPSDRFSAERTGGSVSTLTIQRTQQEDSAVYLCASSLARKNTIYFGEGSWLTVV.

In its sample, this clonotype is medium-sized. The CDR3 spells CASKEFTGELFF. CDR3 in DNA: TGCGCCAGCAAGGAGTTCACCGGGGAGCTGTTTTTT. The chain recombines TRBV5-1 with TRBJ2-2; D gene unclear. The germline gives CDR1 SGHRS, CDR2 YFSETQ. Deletions cut 6 bases from V and 4 bases from J, with 7 bases between. The CDR3 runs to 12 residues.

This clonotype was detected only once. V and J are TRBV28 and TRBJ1-2; TRBD1 matches 9 bases. Germline loops: CDR1 MDHEN, CDR2 SYDVKM. There are 16 residues in the CDR3. With 10 bases clipped from V and 4 bases from J, the junction kept 16 bases outside the gene matches. The CDR3 loop reads CATQSGGTGKSYGYTF. The CDR3 DNA follows: TGTGCCACTCAGTCAGGCGGGACAGGGAAAAGCTATGGCTACACCTTC.

This clonotype counts as medium-sized. The chain has TRBV28 and TRBJ2-7, with D maybe TRBD1 (6 bases). V shed 6 bases and J shed 2 bases, with 11 bases lying between them. Germline CDR1 and CDR2: MDHEN and SYDVKM. The CDR3 contains 13 residues. The CDR3 reads CASRSGQAYEQYF. The CDR3 DNA is TGTGCCAGCAGGTCGGGACAAGCCTACGAGCAGTACTTC.

In its sample, this clonotype is medium-sized (0.01 to 0.1%). This chain links TRBV7-2 with TRBJ2-2, with no clear D. Germline V gene data show CDR1 as SGHTA and CDR2 as FQGNSA. The CDR3 loop spans 17 amino acids. With 4 bases removed from V and 0 bases from J, the gap between germline ends came to 15 bases. The CDR3 DNA is TGTGCCAGCAGCTCCGTAAGAGTGCTCGCGAACACCGGGGAGCTGTTTTTT. Protein product: CASSSVRVLANTGELFF.

Relative to its sample, this clonotype is medium-sized. This sequence joins TRBV9 and TRBJ2-1; D is uncertain. CDR3 length: 17 residues. Germline V gene data show CDR1 as SGDLS and CDR2 as YYNGEE. V lost 0 bases, J lost 1 base, and 14 bases lay in between. The CDR3 loop is CASSVEAPFGSYNEQFF. In DNA, the CDR3 is TGTGCCAGCAGCGTAGAGGCTCCCTTCGGGTCCTACAATGAGCAGTTCTTC.

The table lists this clonotype with a few counts. The chain carries TRBV6-1 and TRBJ2-5; 8 bases fit TRBD1. The CDR3 is 15 amino acids. CDR1 and CDR2 (germline): MNHNS, SASEGT. Germline trimming cut 7 bases from V and 0 bases from J; bases unmatched to any gene: 7. CDR3 sequence (DNA): TGTGCCAGCACCTCGGACAGGGCCGACCAAGAGACCCAGTACTTC. Encoded protein: CASTSDRADQETQYF.

By proportion, this clonotype is medium-sized. The chain employs TRBV20-1 and TRBJ2-5, with 10 bases identical to TRBD2. With 6 bases clipped from V and 3 bases from J, the junction kept 7 bases outside the gene matches. Germline-derived CDR1 and CDR2 are DFQATT and SNEGSKA (reference sequence). The length of the CDR3 is 14 residues. The CDR3 nucleotides read TGCAGTGCAACGGTACTAGCGGGGAAAGAGACCCAGTACTTC. This codes for CSATVLAGKETQYF.

As to this clonotype: The germline gene is not matched at one end of the junction; a read error may be the cause. This rearrangement joins TRBV7-2 to TRBJ2-1; TRBD2 aligns across 10 bases. Germline V CDR1 and CDR2: SGHTA, FQGNSA. The CDR3 is 16 residues long. As DNA, the CDR3 is TGTGTCAGCAGCTTGGCGGCCAGCGGGGGGGCTGGTGAGCAGTTCTTC. Its protein product is CVSSLAASGGAGEQFF.

This clonotype qualifies as medium-sized. The chain employs TRBV13 and TRBJ1-2; D is unresolved. Per the germline V gene, CDR1 is PRHDT and CDR2 is FYEKMQ (reference sequence). The CDR3 covers 15 residues. Trimming removed 2 bases at V and 4 bases at J, with 14 bases between. CDR3 protein: CASSLLREKAYGYTF. For the CDR3, the DNA is TGTGCCAGCAGCTTACTTCGGGAAAAGGCCTATGGCTACACCTTC.

V and J are TRBV11-1 and TRBJ2-1, with 12 bases aligning to TRBD2. The V segment lost 1 base and the J segment 10 bases; nucleotides outside the gene matches: 5. This CDR3 contains 15 residues. Germline loops: CDR1 SGHAT, CDR2 FQDESV (reference sequence). In DNA form, the CDR3 reads TGTGCCAGCAGCTTAGGGACTAGCGGGGTAGGGGAGCAGTTCTTC. Its protein is CASSLGTSGVGEQFF.

The sample holds many counts of this clonotype. At one boundary the junction diverges from the germline segment, which might be a read error. Here the CDR3 reads CVSSQERPPPQYF. The CDR3 coding sequence is TGTGTCAGCAGCCAAGAGCGGCCCCCTCCCCAGTACTTC. This chain joins TRBV3-1 and TRBJ2-5; perhaps TRBD2 as D (5 bases). The CDR3 contains 13 residues. The germline V gene encodes CDR1 LGHDT and CDR2 YNNKEL (reference sequence).

This clonotype is categorized as medium-sized. The chain recombines TRBV7-2 with TRBJ2-1; 10 nucleotides align to TRBD1. The V and J ends lost 5 bases and 16 bases, in that order; junction bases with no gene match: 11. CDR1 and CDR2 (germline): SGHTA, FQGNSA. This CDR3 is built from 13 residues. Here the CDR3 reads CASSARQGASEFF. In DNA form, the CDR3 reads TGTGCCAGCAGCGCACGACAGGGGGCGTCGGAATTCTTC. The entire variable domain, with the rest obtained from reference TRBV7-2 and TRBJ2-1, is as follows: GAGVSQSPSNKVTEKGKDVELRCDPISGHTALYWYRQSLGQGLEFLIYFQGNSAPDKSGLPSDRFSAERTGGSVSTLTIQRTQQEDSAVYLCASSARQGASEFFGPGTRLTVL.

The gene calls are TRBV5-1 and TRBJ2-7, with unresolved D. The germline gives CDR1 SGHRS, CDR2 YFSETQ. Trimming removed 0 bases at V and 3 bases at J, with 10 bases between. The CDR3 runs 14 residues. CDR3 loop: CASSLAGEFYEQYF. CDR3 DNA sequence: TGCGCCAGCAGCTTGGCCGGAGAGTTCTACGAGCAGTACTTC.

By sample share, this clonotype is medium-sized. This rearrangement joins TRBV5-1 to TRBJ2-3, with no clear D. Trimming pared 7 bases from V and 0 bases from J, leaving 9 bases between. Per the germline V gene, CDR1 is SGHRS and CDR2 is YFSETQ. The CDR3 has 13 amino acids. The DNA of the CDR3 is TGCGCCAGCCTACCGGACAGCACAGATACGCAGTATTTT. Protein sequence: CASLPDSTDTQYF.

This clonotype is deemed medium-sized (0.01 to 0.1%). V usage is TRBV2 and J usage is TRBJ2-3; D not certain. The germline gives CDR1 SNHLY, CDR2 FYNNEI. The CDR3 length is 14 residues. V lost 1 base and J lost 3, with 8 bases in between. The CDR3 protein is CASSEGGYTDTQYF. CDR3 bases: TGTGCCAGCAGTGAAGGGGGTTATACAGATACGCAGTATTTT.

By frequency in the sample, this clonotype is medium-sized. The chain carries TRBV28 and TRBJ2-2; possibly TRBD2 for D (6 bases). This CDR3 region has 14 residues. The V end lost 8 bases, the J end lost 0 bases, and 10 bases lay between the germline ends. The germline V gene encodes CDR1 MDHEN and CDR2 SYDVKM. The DNA of the CDR3 is TGTGCCAGCGGTAGACTAGCGAACACCGGGGAGCTGTTTTTT. It is translated as CASGRLANTGELFF.

This clonotype is deemed medium-sized. The V and J genes are TRBV3-1 and TRBJ1-4; a possible D gene is TRBD1 (5 bases). The CDR3 totals 14 residues. Trimming removed 4 bases from V and 8 bases from J, with 14 bases in between. From germline, CDR1 is LGHDT and CDR2 YNNKEL (reference sequence). Here the CDR3 reads CASSPHQGDEKLFF. Written as DNA, the CDR3 is TGTGCCAGCAGCCCCCATCAGGGTGACGAAAAACTGTTTTTT.

The chain couples TRBV10-3 to TRBJ2-3; TRBD1 aligns across 9 bases. V lost 8 bases and J lost 0; bases outside the gene matches: 3. Germline values: CDR1 ENHRY, CDR2 SYGVKD. There are 14 residues in the CDR3. CDR3 DNA: TGTGCCATCGCCGGGACAGGGAGCACAGATACGCAGTATTTT. Translated: CAIAGTGSTDTQYF.

This clonotype counts as large. The chain is built from TRBV6-2 or TRBV6-3 and TRBJ2-2, with 8 bases that match TRBD2. This CDR3 region has 16 residues. Unmatched junction bases numbered 11, after V lost 7 bases and J lost 4 bases. The germline gives CDR1 MNHEY, CDR2 SVGEGT. The CDR3 spells CASNEPSGRSTGELFF. As DNA, the CDR3 is TGTGCCAGCAACGAGCCCAGCGGGAGAAGCACCGGGGAGCTGTTTTTT.